The 11 T cell receptor beta chains below were found in one sample sequenced in a study of shared clonotypes between healthy human individuals. Sequencing was performed with immunoSEQ multiplex PCR; in TCRdb, only in-frame clones are kept and a portion is missing. The table shows some 650,000 clones, with more than 95% occurring only once. Sequenced sample: naive CD4+ T cells sorted from blood. Documented subset: CD45RA+ positively selected. Receptors originate from a woman aged 30 to 39 in good health.

The chain employs TRBV5-1 and TRBJ2-6; TRBD2 might be the D (5 bases). The V end lost 4 bases, the J end lost 2 bases, and 13 bases lay between the germline ends. Germline values: CDR1 SGHRS, CDR2 YFSETQ. CDR3 size: 16 residues. Here the CDR3 reads CASSPPEVAGANVLTF. The CDR3 nucleotides read TGCGCCAGCAGCCCCCCGGAGGTCGCTGGGGCCAACGTCCTGACTTTC.

V and J are TRBV7-7 and TRBJ2-2, with TRBD2 matching 8 bases. In germline, CDR1 is SSHAT, CDR2 FNYEAQ (reference sequence). The length of the CDR3 is 16 residues. V shed 4 bases, J shed 1 base, and the junction held 5 bases outside the gene matches. The CDR3, as DNA: TGTGCCAGCAGCTCATTAGCGGGAATGAACACCGGGGAGCTGTTTTTT. It encodes CASSSLAGMNTGELFF.

This clone was observed a single time. The chain couples TRBV28 to TRBJ1-6, with 8 nucleotides matching TRBD1. V lost 4 bases and J lost 3; bases outside the gene matches: 2. The CDR3 has 15 residues. Germline CDR1 reads MDHEN; CDR2 reads SYDVKM. The CDR3 is CASSSGGRYNSPLHF. CDR3 DNA sequence: TGTGCCAGCAGTTCAGGGGGCCGCTATAATTCACCCCTCCACTTT.

This sequence joins TRBV12-5 and TRBJ1-2; D is ambiguous. Trimming removed 6 bases from V and 7 bases from J, with 15 bases in between. There are 13 residues in the CDR3. Per germline, CDR1 LGHNT and CDR2 FRNRAP. The CDR3 DNA is TGTGCTAGTGGATACCAGGAGGTCGGTGGCTACACCTTC. Its translation: CASGYQEVGGYTF. The whole variable domain, remainder taken from reference TRBV12-5 and TRBJ1-2, is DARVTQTPRHKVTEMGQEVTMRCQPILGHNTVFWYRQTMMQGLELLAYFRNRAPLDDSGMPKDRFSAEMPDATLATLKIQPSEPRDSAVYFCASGYQEVGGYTFGSGTRLTVV.

The chain links TRBV18 to TRBJ2-2; 8 bases line up with TRBD2. The CDR3 is made up of 16 amino acids. Germline CDR1 reads KGHSH; CDR2 reads LQKENI. V trimming: 3 bases; J trimming: 1 base; junction bases outside the gene matches: 4. In DNA, the CDR3 is TGTGCCAGCTCACCCGGGGGGGGAGTGAACACCGGGGAGCTGTTTTTT. Amino acid sequence: CASSPGGGVNTGELFF.

The chain employs TRBV19 and TRBJ1-1; no clear D. The V end lost 6 bases, the J end lost 11 bases, and 16 bases lay between the germline ends. The CDR3 is made up of 12 amino acids. Looked up from germline, CDR1 is LNHDA and CDR2 is SQIVND (reference sequence). CDR3 region: CASSLMEGNAFF. For the CDR3, the DNA is TGTGCCAGTAGCCTAATGGAGGGTAACGCTTTCTTT.

The CDR3 DNA sequence: TGTGCCAGCTCACCCCTGGACAAATCCACAGATACGCAGTATTTT. Its protein is CASSPLDKSTDTQYF. The chain carries TRBV18 and TRBJ2-3, with D tentatively TRBD1 (5 bases). The CDR3 runs to 15 residues. V lost 3 bases to trimming and J lost 2 bases, with 12 bases between them. Germline CDR1 KGHSH, CDR2 LQKENI.

The chain couples TRBV5-6 to TRBJ2-1; the D gene could be TRBD1 or TRBD2 (5 bases each). The CDR3 runs 19 residues. V lost 7 bases and J lost 4, with 30 bases in between. From germline, CDR1 is SGHDT and CDR2 YYEEEE. In DNA, the CDR3 is TGTGCCAGCCCCCTCGACCGGGGCGCTCATCCTCAACAATACAATGAGCAGTTCTTC. It translates to CASPLDRGAHPQQYNEQFF.

V usage is TRBV5-6 and J usage is TRBJ2-3; no reliable D call. Trimming took off 0 bases at V and 2 bases at J, with 10 bases between the two ends. This CDR3 has 15 amino acids. The V gene's germline CDR1 is SGHDT and CDR2 YYEEEE. For the CDR3, the DNA is TGTGCCAGCAGCTTGGATCCGTCCCACACAGATACGCAGTATTTT. This sequence encodes CASSLDPSHTDTQYF.

This rearrangement joins TRBV5-1 to TRBJ2-3; 10 bases are a match to TRBD2. V was clipped by 4 bases and J by 5 bases; unmatched bases: 10. The CDR3 length is 16 residues. Germline V gene sequence: CDR1 SGHRS, CDR2 YFSETQ. CDR3 sequence: CASSPGASGSLDTQYF. DNA for the CDR3: TGCGCCAGCAGCCCTGGGGCTAGCGGGAGTCTAGATACGCAGTATTTT.

V and J are TRBV10-2 and TRBJ2-7; 11 positions agree with TRBD2. The V and J ends lost 0 bases and 6 bases, in that order; junction bases with no gene match: 7. The CDR3 sequence is 16 residues long. Germline V CDR1 and CDR2: WSHSY, SAAADI. Here the CDR3 DNA reads TGCGCCAGCAGTGAGTCTATAGCGGGAGGGCATAGCGAGCAGTACTTC. As protein: CASSESIAGGHSEQYF.